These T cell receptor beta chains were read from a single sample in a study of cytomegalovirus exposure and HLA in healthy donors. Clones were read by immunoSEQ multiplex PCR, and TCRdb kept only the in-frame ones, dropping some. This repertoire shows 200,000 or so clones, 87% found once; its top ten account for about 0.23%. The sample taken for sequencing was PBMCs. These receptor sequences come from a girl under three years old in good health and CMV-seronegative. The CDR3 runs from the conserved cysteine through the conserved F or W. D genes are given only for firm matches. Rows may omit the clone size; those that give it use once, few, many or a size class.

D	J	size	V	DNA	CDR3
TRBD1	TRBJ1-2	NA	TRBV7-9	TGTTCCAGCAGCCTGGGGACAGGGGAGGGGACCTTC	CSSSLGTGEGTF
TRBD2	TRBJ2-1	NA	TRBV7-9	TGTGCCAGCAGCTTAGCCGGGGGGTTTTACAATGAGCAGTTCTTC	CASSLAGGFYNEQFF
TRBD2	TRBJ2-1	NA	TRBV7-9	TGTGCCAGCAGCATTTCTAGCGGGTCCTACAATGAGCAGTTCTTC	CASSISSGSYNEQFF
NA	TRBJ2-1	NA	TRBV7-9	TGTTCCAGCAGCTTTCCCCGCCCCCCACTAGTCTACAATGAGCAGTTCTTC	CSSSFPRPPLVYNEQFF
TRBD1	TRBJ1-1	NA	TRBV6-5	TGTGCCAGCAGTTGGCGGACAGGGAGCACTGAAGCTTTCTTT	CASSWRTGSTEAFF
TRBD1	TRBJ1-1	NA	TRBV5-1	TGCGCCAGCCGGGTGACAGGGAAGGGCGCGGAAGCTTTCTTT	CASRVTGKGAEAFF
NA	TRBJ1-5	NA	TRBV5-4	TGTGCCAGCAGTACAGATATCAATCAGCCCCAGCATTTT	CASSTDINQPQHF
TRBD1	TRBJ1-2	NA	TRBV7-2	TGTGCCAGCAGCTCCGGGACAGCATACTATGGCTACACCTTC	CASSSGTAYYGYTF
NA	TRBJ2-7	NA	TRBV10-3	TGTGCCTCATCAAACAACCCAGGCCCCCTCTCCTACGAGCAGTACTTC	CASSNNPGPLSYEQYF
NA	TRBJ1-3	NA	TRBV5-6	TGTGCCAGCAGCCAGGTCGGGGAAAGCTCTGGAAACACCATATATTTT	CASSQVGESSGNTIYF
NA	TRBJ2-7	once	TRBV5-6	TGTGCCAGCACCCAAGGCCTAGTTTCTCGCGAGCAGTACTTC	CASTQGLVSREQYF
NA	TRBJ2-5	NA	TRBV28	TGTGCCAGCGAACGGGAAGAGACCCAGTACTTC	CASEREETQYF
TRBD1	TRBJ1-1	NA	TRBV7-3	TGTGCCAGCAGCCCGACAGGGATAAACACTGAAGCTTTCTTT	CASSPTGINTEAFF
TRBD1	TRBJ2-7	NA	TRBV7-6	TGTGCCAGCAGCGCCATACTCCGGGACAGGCCTACCTACGAGCAGTACTTC	CASSAILRDRPTYEQYF
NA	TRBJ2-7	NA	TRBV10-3	TGTGCCATCAGTGTCACGATAACGAGCTCCTACGAGCAGTACTTC	CAISVTITSSYEQYF
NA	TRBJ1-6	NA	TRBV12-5	TGTGCTAGTGGTTTGAGCTCGACAAACTCACCCCTCCACTTT	CASGLSSTNSPLHF
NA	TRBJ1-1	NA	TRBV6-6	TGTGCCAGCAGGACGCCGAGGGAGGCCAACACTGAAGCTTTCTTT	CASRTPREANTEAFF
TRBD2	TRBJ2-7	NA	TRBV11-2	TGTGCCAGCAGCTTAATTAGCGGGAGGGCTAACGAGCAGTACTTC	CASSLISGRANEQYF
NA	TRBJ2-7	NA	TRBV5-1	TGCGCCAGCTCTCCCTCTTCCAGCGCAAGAACCTACGAGCAGTACTTC	CASSPSSSARTYEQYF
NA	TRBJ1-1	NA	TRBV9	TGTGCCAGCAGCGAAGGGGGGGGTGAAGCTTTCTTT	CASSEGGGEAFF
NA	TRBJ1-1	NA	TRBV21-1	TGTGCCAGCAGCAAACAAGGGGACTTACAGAACACTGAAGCTTTCTTT	CASSKQGDLQNTEAFF
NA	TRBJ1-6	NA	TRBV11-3	TGTGCCAGCAGCTTCTCGGGGGGCGACCTCCACTTT	CASSFSGGDLHF
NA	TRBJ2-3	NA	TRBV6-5	TGTGCCAGCAGAATCCCAGGCACAGATACGCAGTATTTT	CASRIPGTDTQYF
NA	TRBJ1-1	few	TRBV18	TGTGCCAGCTCACCACCGTGGGCGAACACTGAAGCTTTCTTT	CASSPPWANTEAFF
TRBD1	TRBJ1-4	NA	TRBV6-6	TGTGCCAGCAGTTTAGGACAGGGAAATTATGAAAAACTGTTTTTT	CASSLGQGNYEKLFF
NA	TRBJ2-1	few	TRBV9	TGTGCCAGCAGCGAAGACCACCCAGGGAAGACTGAGCAGTTCTTC	CASSEDHPGKTEQFF
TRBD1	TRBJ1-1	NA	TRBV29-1	TGCATCACTGACAGGGAGATGAACACTGAAGCTTTCTTT	CITDREMNTEAFF
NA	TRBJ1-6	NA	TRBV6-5	TGTGCCAGCTCGAGCAAGGTGGACACTCCCCTCCACTTT	CASSSKVDTPLHF
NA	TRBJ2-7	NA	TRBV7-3	TGTGCCAGCAGCTTATGCGAAGAATGCGAGCAGTACTTC	CASSLCEECEQYF
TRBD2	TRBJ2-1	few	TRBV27	TGTGCCAGCAGTAGTAGCGGGGGGCAGGTTGAGCAGTTCTTC	CASSSSGGQVEQFF
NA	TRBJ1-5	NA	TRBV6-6	TGTGCCAGCAGTCAATCGGGCAATCAGCCCCAGCATTTT	CASSQSGNQPQHF
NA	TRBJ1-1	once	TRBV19	TGTGCCAGTAGTATCGCGGGGTCCACTGAAGCTTTCTTT	CASSIAGSTEAFF
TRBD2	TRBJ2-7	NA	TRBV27	TGTGCCAGCAGTTTATCGACTAGCGGCTCCTACGAGCAGTACTTC	CASSLSTSGSYEQYF
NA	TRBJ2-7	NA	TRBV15	TGTGCCACTGAATTACGAGGGACACAGAAGACTTGGGAGCAGTACTTC	CATELRGTQKTWEQYF
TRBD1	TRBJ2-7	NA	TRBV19	TGTGCCAGTAGTTCCCTCACGGGACAGGGCTACTACGAGCAGTACTTC	CASSSLTGQGYYEQYF
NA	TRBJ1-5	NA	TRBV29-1	TGCAGCGCAACGCCCCGGGAGACCAATCAGCCCCAGCATTTT	CSATPRETNQPQHF
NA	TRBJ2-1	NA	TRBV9	TGTGCCAGCAGCGGAACGACTTATTACAATGAGCAGTTCTTC	CASSGTTYYNEQFF
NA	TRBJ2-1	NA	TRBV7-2	TGTGCCAGCAGCTTCGAGACTAGGGACCCTGAGCAGTTCTTC	CASSFETRDPEQFF
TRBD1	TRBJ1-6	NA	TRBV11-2	TGTGCCAGCAGCTTTAAAGTAACAGGGGGCTCCTATAATTCACCCCTCCACTTT	CASSFKVTGGSYNSPLHF
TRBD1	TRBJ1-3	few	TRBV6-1	TGTGCCAGCAGTGAAAGAAGGGGGACAGGTGGAAACACCATATATTTT	CASSERRGTGGNTIYF
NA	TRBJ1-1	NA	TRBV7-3	TGTGCCAGCAGCTTAGGGGGCAGTTTGAACACTGAAGCTTTCTTT	CASSLGGSLNTEAFF
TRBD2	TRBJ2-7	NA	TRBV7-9	TGTGCCAGCAGTCAATTCGGGGGGGAGCAGTACTTC	CASSQFGGEQYF